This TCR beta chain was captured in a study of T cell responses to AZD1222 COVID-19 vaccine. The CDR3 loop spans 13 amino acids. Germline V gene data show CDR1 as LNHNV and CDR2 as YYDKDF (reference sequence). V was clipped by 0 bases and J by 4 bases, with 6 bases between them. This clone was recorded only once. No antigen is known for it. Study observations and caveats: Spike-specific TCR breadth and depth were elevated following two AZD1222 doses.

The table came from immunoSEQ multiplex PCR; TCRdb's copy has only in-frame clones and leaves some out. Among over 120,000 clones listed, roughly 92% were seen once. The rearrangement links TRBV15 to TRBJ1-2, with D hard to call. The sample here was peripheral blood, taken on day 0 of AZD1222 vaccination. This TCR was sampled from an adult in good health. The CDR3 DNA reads TGTGCCACCAGCAGAGATTCGGCCTATGGCTACACCTTC. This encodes CATSRDSAYGYTF.